The present T cell receptor (beta chain) was sequenced within a study of tissue T cells after allogeneic stem cell transplantation. Study-level findings and limits: Blood and spleen captured only part of the tissue TCR repertoire. Limitations included a small, clinically heterogeneous cohort and limited sampling depth. Anatomically similar tissues had similar TCR repertoires within each patient.

Time point denoted: mouse harvest day 7 after allogeneic transplant. Mouse grafts combined 10^7 T-cell-depleted bone marrow cells with 10^6 splenic CD5+ T cells. Tissues came from B6→BALB/c major-mismatch GVHD mice at day 7 or 14. This clone has a handful of counts. The target antigen is unknown. Mouse names are used for the genes. With the read ending 1 residue before the CDR3 end, the germline J gene is used to fill in that end. The V and J ends lost 3 bases and 1 base respectively, with 6 bases between them. The V gene's germline CDR1 is KGHPV and CDR2 FQNQEV (reference sequence). The length of the CDR3 is 13 residues. The assay was immunoSEQ multiplex PCR, and TCRdb's table has in-frame clones only and misses some. The sample includes roughly 7,700 clones, around 40% of them seen just once.

This clonotype was obtained from a female BALB/c mouse given C57BL/6 T cells with graft-versus-host disease after an allogeneic hematopoietic cell transplant. The rearrangement links TRBV26 to TRBJ1-1; D is undetermined. The sequencing input was skin. CDR3 DNA, as far as it was read: TGTGCCAGCAGTCTAGAACAAAACACAGAAGTCTTC. Amino acids: CASSLEQNTEVF. The full CDR3 is CASSLEQNTEVFF.